The 32 T cell receptor beta chains below were found in one sample sequenced in a study of T cells expressing NK-cell markers. TCRdb reworked the 5' RACE reads into one entry per CDR3 protein, no DNA. This table holds 350,000 to 500,000 distinct CDR3 sequences. Sequences were obtained from blood T cells: a sorted CD56 or NKG2C T cell subset, CD4+ or CD8+ T cells, or bulk PBMC T cells (not recorded which). The receptors shown here come from a woman between 18 and 70 years old in good health.

The chain uses TRBV5-4 and TRBJ2-7; TCRdb's assignment of TRBD2 cannot be checked, as there is no DNA. The CDR3 consists of 15 residues. Germline V gives CDR1 SGHNT, CDR2 YYREEE (reference sequence). The CDR3 is CASSPASGRAYEQYF.

The chain is built from TRBV29-1 and TRBJ2-7; TCRdb names TRBD1, which stays unverified in the absence of DNA. Germline lookup yields CDR1 SQVTM and CDR2 ANQGSEA. CDR3 length: 14 amino acids. This CDR3 is CSVEVGQGPYEQYF.

CDR3 loop: CASREGGGFYEQYF. The chain uses TRBV6-2 or TRBV6-3 and TRBJ2-7; TCRdb picks TRBD2, but there is no DNA to check that call. CDR3 length: 14 amino acids. Germline assignment: CDR1 MNHEY and CDR2 SVGEGT.

The V call is TRBV27, the J call TRBJ2-5; TCRdb reports TRBD1, a call that lacks DNA to check it against. Germline CDR1 MNHEY, CDR2 SMNVEV (reference sequence). The CDR3 covers 13 residues. Here the CDR3 reads CASSLSWGETQYF.

The chain employs TRBV20-1 and TRBJ2-7; TCRdb picks TRBD1, but there is no DNA to check that call. The CDR3 covers 15 residues. Germline V CDR1 and CDR2: DFQATT, SNEGSKA (reference sequence). CDR3 protein: CSARDPGGSIDEQYF.

The chain links TRBV3-1 to TRBJ2-1; lacking DNA, the TRBD2 call made by TCRdb goes unchecked. This CDR3 spans 15 amino acids. The germline V gene encodes CDR1 LGHDT and CDR2 YNNKEL (reference sequence). The CDR3 loop is CASSPTSGSSHEQFF.

The rearrangement links TRBV18 to TRBJ1-2. This CDR3 region has 15 residues. Per the germline V gene, CDR1 is KGHSH and CDR2 is LQKENI. CDR3 region: CASSPLQRANYGYTF. The whole variable domain, remainder taken from reference TRBV18 and TRBJ1-2, is NAGVMQNPRHLVRRRGQEARLRCSPMKGHSHVYWYRQLPEEGLKFMVYLQKENIIDESGMPKERFSAEFPKEGPSILRIQQVVRGDSAAYFCASSPLQRANYGYTFGSGTRLTVV.

V and J are TRBV4-3 and TRBJ1-2. There are 15 residues in the CDR3. Per the germline V gene, CDR1 is LGHNA and CDR2 is YSLEER. The CDR3 spells CASSQERTVTYGYTF.

The chain has TRBV15 and TRBJ2-1. CDR3 size: 14 residues. CDR1 and CDR2 from the germline V gene are LNHNV and YYDKDF (reference sequence). CDR3: CATSISQDRSEQFF.

The J gene is TRBJ1-1, the V gene TRBV7-6. This CDR3 comprises 14 residues. From germline, CDR1 is SGHVS and CDR2 FNYEAQ. CDR3 amino acids: CASSLVEVNTEAFF.

The V call is TRBV7-8, the J call TRBJ1-5; the D gene TCRdb calls, TRBD1, cannot be checked with no DNA. The germline gives CDR1 SGHVS, CDR2 FQNEAQ. The CDR3 is 17 residues long. The CDR3 is CASSLGQEIYSNQPQHF.

CDR3 amino acids: CASSPDRGLSGHTEAFF. V is TRBV12-3 or TRBV12-4 and J is TRBJ1-1; TCRdb's D call of TRBD1 is untestable without DNA. The CDR3 totals 17 residues.

This chain links TRBV12-3 or TRBV12-4 with TRBJ2-5; TCRdb reports TRBD1, a call that lacks DNA to check it against. This CDR3 has 15 residues. This CDR3 reads CASSPLTGVTETQYF.

The V gene is TRBV10-3, the J gene TRBJ2-7; TCRdb reports TRBD1, a call that lacks DNA to check it against. The CDR3 has 15 amino acids. From germline, CDR1 is ENHRY and CDR2 SYGVKD. The CDR3 sequence: CAISDRDRAEAEQYF.

J is TRBJ1-2 and V is TRBV12-3 or TRBV12-4. CDR3 length: 12 residues. The CDR3 region is CASTLDRYGYTF.

The chain's CDR3 is CSVVGEGQGKAEAFF. The genes are TRBV29-1 and TRBJ1-1; TCRdb names TRBD1, which stays unverified in the absence of DNA. CDR3 length: 15 residues. CDR1 is SQVTM and CDR2 is ANQGSEA in the germline V gene.

V is TRBV11-2 and J is TRBJ2-1; checking the TCRdb D call of TRBD1 is not possible without DNA. CDR1 is SGHAT, CDR2 FQNNGV, per germline. The CDR3 has 17 residues. CDR3: CASSLDVGTGGYNEQFF.

The genes are TRBV20-1 and TRBJ2-3; absent DNA, TCRdb's TRBD2 call cannot be checked. Germline CDR1 reads DFQATT; CDR2 reads SNEGSKA (reference sequence). This CDR3 comprises 15 residues. This CDR3 is CSARGTSGRTDTQYF.

The rearrangement uses TRBV7-2 and TRBJ2-1. This CDR3 is built from 13 residues. Germline V gene lookup returns CDR1 SGHTA and CDR2 FQGNSA. This CDR3 is CASSYFNYNEQFF.

The chain employs TRBV6-5 and TRBJ2-5. Germline V CDR1 and CDR2: MNHEY, SVGAGI. The CDR3 length is 14 residues. The CDR3 reads CASSYSGPQETQYF.

The chain combines TRBV5-1 with TRBJ2-3; the D call from TCRdb, TRBD2, cannot be confirmed without DNA. The CDR3 spans 16 residues. Germline CDR1 reads SGHRS; CDR2 reads YFSETQ. CDR3 protein: CASSPGGLAQVDTQYF.

The chain has TRBV12-3 or TRBV12-4 and TRBJ1-3; the TRBD1 assignment by TCRdb is unverifiable without DNA. There are 17 residues in the CDR3. The CDR3 reads CASTGLLGREDGNTIYF.

This sequence joins TRBV12-3 or TRBV12-4 and TRBJ2-7; TCRdb returns TRBD2, unconfirmable since there is no DNA. The CDR3 totals 14 residues. CDR3 loop: CASRPSSGSYEQYF.

The J gene is TRBJ2-6, the V gene TRBV12-3 or TRBV12-4; TCRdb indicates TRBD1, and absent DNA this call remains unverified. This CDR3 spans 18 amino acids. The CDR3 loop reads CASSLGQGRGSGANVLTF.

The chain combines TRBV11-2 with TRBJ2-1; the D call of TRBD1 rests on TCRdb alone, since no DNA is present to check it. This CDR3 is built from 15 residues. The germline V gene encodes CDR1 SGHAT and CDR2 FQNNGV. CDR3 sequence reads: CASSFSVGTVDEQFF. Combining the CDR3 with reference TRBV11-2 and TRBJ2-1 gives the whole variable domain EAGVAQSPRYKIIEKRQSVAFWCNPISGHATLYWYQQILGQGPKLLIQFQNNGVVDDSQLPKDRFSAERLKGVDSTLKIQPAKLEDSAVYLCASSFSVGTVDEQFFGPGTRLTVL.

V is TRBV20-1 and J is TRBJ1-4; TCRdb picks TRBD1, but there is no DNA to check that call. In germline, CDR1 is DFQATT, CDR2 SNEGSKA (reference sequence). This CDR3 comprises 13 residues. CDR3 residues: CSARNRGGEKLFF.

The V gene is TRBV7-3, the J gene TRBJ1-1. The CDR3 has 15 residues. The V gene's germline CDR1 is SGHTA and CDR2 FQGTGA. CDR3 amino acids: CASSLNRLSRTEAFF.

The chain has TRBV7-2 and TRBJ2-3. Germline CDR1 SGHTA, CDR2 FQGNSA. This CDR3 is 15 amino acids long. The CDR3 loop reads CASSLGKTSTDTQYF.

CDR3 amino acids: CASSQGQGAYNEQFF. The chain joins TRBV4-3 to TRBJ2-1; TCRdb proposes TRBD1, but this gene call is untestable without DNA. Germline-derived CDR1 and CDR2 are LGHNA and YSLEER. CDR3 length: 15 amino acids.

The genes are TRBV4-3 and TRBJ2-7; TCRdb's D gene call, TRBD1, goes unchecked for lack of DNA. CDR3 size: 15 residues. CDR1 is LGHNA, CDR2 YSLEER, per germline. The CDR3 is CASSPRAGQTYEQYF.

The rearrangement uses TRBV5-1 and TRBJ2-1; absent DNA, TCRdb's TRBD2 call cannot be checked. There are 18 residues in the CDR3. CDR1 and CDR2 from the germline V gene are SGHRS and YFSETQ. CDR3 protein: CASSLTLAGVASYNEQFF. Drawing the rest from reference TRBV5-1 and TRBJ2-1, the complete variable domain is KAGVTQTPRYLIKTRGQQVTLSCSPISGHRSVSWYQQTPGQGLQFLFEYFSETQRNKGNFPGRFSGRQFSNSRSEMNVSTLELGDSALYLCASSLTLAGVASYNEQFFGPGTRLTVL.

This chain connects TRBV3-1 to TRBJ1-5. The CDR3 is made up of 14 amino acids. Germline lookup yields CDR1 LGHDT and CDR2 YNNKEL (reference sequence). The CDR3 region is CASSQEGFIGSQHF.